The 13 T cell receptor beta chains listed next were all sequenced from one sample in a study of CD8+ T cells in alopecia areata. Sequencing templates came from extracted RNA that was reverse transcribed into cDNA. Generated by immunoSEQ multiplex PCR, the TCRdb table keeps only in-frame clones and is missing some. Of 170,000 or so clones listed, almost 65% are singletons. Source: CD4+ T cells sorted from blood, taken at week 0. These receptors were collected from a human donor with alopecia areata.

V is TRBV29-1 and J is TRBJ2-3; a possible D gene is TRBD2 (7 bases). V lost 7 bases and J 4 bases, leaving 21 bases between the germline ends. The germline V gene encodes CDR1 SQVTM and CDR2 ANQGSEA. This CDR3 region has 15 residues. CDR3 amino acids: CSARSNREGADTQYF. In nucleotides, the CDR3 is TGCAGCGCCAGAAGCAACAGGGAGGGGGCAGATACGCAGTATTTT.

The CDR3 here is CASSAKTGGNQPQHF. CDR3 in DNA: TGTGCCAGCAGTGCCAAGACAGGGGGCAATCAGCCCCAGCATTTT. V usage is TRBV6-6 and J usage is TRBJ1-5; 8 bases match TRBD1. CDR3 length: 15 amino acids. CDR1 is MNHNY and CDR2 is SVGAGI in the germline V gene (reference sequence). With V trimmed by 5 bases and J by 2 bases, 5 bases remained unmatched.

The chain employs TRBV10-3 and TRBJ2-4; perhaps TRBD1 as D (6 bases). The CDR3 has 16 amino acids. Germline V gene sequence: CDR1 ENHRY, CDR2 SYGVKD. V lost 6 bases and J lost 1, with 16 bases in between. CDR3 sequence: CAISPGPGAAKNIQYF. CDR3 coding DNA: TGTGCCATCAGCCCAGGACCAGGGGCGGCCAAAAACATTCAGTACTTC.

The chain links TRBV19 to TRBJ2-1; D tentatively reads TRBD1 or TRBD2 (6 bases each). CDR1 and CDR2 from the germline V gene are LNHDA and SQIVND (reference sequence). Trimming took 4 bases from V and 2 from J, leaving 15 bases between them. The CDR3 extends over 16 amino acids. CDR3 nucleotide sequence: TGTGCCAGTAGTAGGGGAGAGGGGGGTACCTACAATGAGCAGTTCTTC. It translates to CASSRGEGGTYNEQFF.

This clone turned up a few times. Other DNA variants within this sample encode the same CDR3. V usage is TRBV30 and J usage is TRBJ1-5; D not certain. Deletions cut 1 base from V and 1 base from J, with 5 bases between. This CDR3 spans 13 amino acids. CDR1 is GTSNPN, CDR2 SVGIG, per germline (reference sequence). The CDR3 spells CAWSGGSNQPQHF. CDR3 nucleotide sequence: TGTGCCTGGAGTGGAGGGAGCAATCAGCCCCAGCATTTT.

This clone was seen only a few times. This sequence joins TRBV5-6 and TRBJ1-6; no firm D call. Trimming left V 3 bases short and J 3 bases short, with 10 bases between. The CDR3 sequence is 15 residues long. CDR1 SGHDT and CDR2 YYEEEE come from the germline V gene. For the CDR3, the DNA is TGTGCCAGCAGCTCCTTTGGGGACTATAATTCACCCCTCCACTTT. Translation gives CASSSFGDYNSPLHF.

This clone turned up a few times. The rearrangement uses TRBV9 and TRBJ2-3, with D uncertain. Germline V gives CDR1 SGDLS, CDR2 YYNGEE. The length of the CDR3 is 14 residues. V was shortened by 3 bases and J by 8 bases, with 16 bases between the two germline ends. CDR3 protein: CASSGDPSIGTQYF. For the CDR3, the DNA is TGTGCCAGCAGCGGAGACCCCTCCATCGGTACGCAGTATTTT.

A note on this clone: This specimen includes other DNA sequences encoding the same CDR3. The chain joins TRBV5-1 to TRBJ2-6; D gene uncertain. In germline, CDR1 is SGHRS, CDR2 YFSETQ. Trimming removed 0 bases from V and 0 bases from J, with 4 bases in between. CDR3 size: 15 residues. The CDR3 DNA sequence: TGCGCCAGCAGCTTGGCCGCCTCTGGGGCCAACGTCCTGACTTTC. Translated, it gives CASSLAASGANVLTF.

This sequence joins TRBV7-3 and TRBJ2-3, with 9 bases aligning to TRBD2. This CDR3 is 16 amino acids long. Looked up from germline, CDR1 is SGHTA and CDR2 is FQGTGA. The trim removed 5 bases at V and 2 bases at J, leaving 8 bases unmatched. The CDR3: CASSAERGDVTDTQYF. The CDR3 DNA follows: TGTGCCAGCAGCGCAGAGCGGGGGGACGTCACAGATACGCAGTATTTT.

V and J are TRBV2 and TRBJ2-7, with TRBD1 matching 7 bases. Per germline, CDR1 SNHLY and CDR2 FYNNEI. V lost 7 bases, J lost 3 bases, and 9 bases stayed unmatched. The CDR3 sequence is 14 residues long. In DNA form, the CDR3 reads TGTGCCAGCACACGGGGTACAGGGGACTACGAGCAGTACTTC. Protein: CASTRGTGDYEQYF.

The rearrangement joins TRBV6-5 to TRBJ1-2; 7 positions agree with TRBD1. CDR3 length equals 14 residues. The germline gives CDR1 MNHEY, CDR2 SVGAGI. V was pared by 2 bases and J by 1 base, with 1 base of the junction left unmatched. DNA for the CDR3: TGTGCCAGCAGTTACACAGGGGTTAACTATGGCTACACCTTC. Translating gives CASSYTGVNYGYTF.

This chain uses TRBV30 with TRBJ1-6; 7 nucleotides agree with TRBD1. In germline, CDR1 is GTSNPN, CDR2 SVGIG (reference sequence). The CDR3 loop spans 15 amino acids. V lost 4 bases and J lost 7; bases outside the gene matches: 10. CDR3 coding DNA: TGTGCCTGGAATACGAACAGGGGCTTCAATTCACCCCTCCACTTT. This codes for CAWNTNRGFNSPLHF.

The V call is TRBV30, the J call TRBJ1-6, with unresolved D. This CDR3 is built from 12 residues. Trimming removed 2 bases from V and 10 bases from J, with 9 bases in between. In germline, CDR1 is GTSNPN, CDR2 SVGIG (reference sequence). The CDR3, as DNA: TGTGCCTGGAGTACAGAAATATCACCCCTCCACTTT. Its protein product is CAWSTEISPLHF.